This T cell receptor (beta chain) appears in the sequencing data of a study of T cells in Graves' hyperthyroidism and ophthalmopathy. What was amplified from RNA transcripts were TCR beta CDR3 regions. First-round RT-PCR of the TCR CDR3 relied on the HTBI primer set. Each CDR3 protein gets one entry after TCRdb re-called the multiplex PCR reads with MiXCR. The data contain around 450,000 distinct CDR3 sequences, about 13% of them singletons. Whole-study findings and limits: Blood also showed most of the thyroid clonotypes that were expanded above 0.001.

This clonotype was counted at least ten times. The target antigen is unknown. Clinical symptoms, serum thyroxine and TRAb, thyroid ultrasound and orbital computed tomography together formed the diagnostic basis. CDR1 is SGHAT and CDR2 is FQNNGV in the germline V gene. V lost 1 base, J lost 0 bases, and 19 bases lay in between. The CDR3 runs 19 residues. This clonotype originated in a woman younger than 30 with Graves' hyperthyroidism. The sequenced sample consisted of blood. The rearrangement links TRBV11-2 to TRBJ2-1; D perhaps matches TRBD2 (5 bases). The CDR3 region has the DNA TGTGCCAGCAGCTTAGGAATTGGTGAAGCGGAGAGCTCCTACAATGAGCAGTTCTTC. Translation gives CASSLGIGEAESSYNEQFF.